This T cell receptor beta chain was identified in a study of blood T cell repertoires in COVID-19. How the authors handled the data: By means of reference gene primer amplification, nucleated cell counts were estimated. This table comes from immunoSEQ multiplex PCR, and its TCRdb copy is limited to in-frame clones, with some not included. V, J and clone size are those of that table, while D and trimming were read from the DNA. The table shows more than 300,000 clones, with over 85% occurring only once. While infection was still active, Seattle patients were enrolled and then followed longitudinally. Sequenced: peripheral blood. This clonotype was sampled from a woman in her twenties or thirties with COVID-19, enrolled during active disease.

The CDR3 sequence is CATSTEDSNQPQHF. As DNA, the CDR3 is TGTGCCACCAGCACGGAGGATAGCAATCAGCCCCAGCATTTT. The chain is built from TRBV15 and TRBJ1-5, with no clear D. V lost 4 bases to trimming and J lost 0 bases, with 7 bases between them. CDR1 LNHNV and CDR2 YYDKDF come from the germline V gene (reference sequence). CDR3 size: 14 residues.